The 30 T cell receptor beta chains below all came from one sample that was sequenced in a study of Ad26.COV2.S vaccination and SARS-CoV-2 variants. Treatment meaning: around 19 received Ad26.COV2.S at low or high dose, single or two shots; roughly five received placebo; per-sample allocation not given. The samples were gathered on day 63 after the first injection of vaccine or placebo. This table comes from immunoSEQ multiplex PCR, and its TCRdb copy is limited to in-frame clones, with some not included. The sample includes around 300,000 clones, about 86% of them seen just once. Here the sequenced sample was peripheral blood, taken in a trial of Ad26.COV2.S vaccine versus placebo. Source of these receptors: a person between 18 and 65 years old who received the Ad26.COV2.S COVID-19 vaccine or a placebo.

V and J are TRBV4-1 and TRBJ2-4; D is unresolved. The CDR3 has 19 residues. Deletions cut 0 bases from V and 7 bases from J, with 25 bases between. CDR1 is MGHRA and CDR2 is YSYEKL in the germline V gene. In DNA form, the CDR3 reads TGCGCCAGCAGCCAAGAGCCGGGTACGAAGTTGGTGGGTTGGAACATTCAGTACTTC. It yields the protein CASSQEPGTKLVGWNIQYF.

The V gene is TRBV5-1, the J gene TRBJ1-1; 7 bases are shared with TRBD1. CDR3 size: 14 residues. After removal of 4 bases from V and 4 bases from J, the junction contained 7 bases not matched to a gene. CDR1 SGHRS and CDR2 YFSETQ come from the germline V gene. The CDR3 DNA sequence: TGCGCCAGCAGCCTACAGGGGCGGAGCACTGAAGCTTTCTTT. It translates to CASSLQGRSTEAFF.

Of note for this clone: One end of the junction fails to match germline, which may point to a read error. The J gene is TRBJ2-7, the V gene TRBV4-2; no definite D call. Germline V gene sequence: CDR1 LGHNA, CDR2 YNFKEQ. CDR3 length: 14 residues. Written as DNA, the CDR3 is TGTGCCAGCAGTCAAGTTGAAGGGTTTTACGAGCAGTACTTC. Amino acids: CASSQVEGFYEQYF.

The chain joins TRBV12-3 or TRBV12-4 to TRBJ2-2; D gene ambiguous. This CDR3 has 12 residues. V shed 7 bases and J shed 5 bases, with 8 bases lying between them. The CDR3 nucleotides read TGTGCCAGCACTTTTGAAACCGGGGAGCTGTTTTTT. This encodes CASTFETGELFF.

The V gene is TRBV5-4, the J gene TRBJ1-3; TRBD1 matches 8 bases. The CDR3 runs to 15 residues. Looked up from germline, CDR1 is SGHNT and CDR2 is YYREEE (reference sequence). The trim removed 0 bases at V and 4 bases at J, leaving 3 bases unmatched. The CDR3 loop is CASSLGTGTGNTIYF. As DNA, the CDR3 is TGTGCCAGCAGCTTGGGGACAGGGACAGGAAACACCATATATTTT.

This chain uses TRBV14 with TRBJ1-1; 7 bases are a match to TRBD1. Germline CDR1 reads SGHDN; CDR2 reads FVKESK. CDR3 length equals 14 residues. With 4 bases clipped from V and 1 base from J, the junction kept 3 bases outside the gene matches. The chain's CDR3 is CASSLWTGNTEAFF. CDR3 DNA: TGTGCCAGCAGCCTATGGACAGGGAACACTGAAGCTTTCTTT. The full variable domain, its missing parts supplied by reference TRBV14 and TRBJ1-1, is EAGVTQFPSHSVIEKGQTVTLRCDPISGHDNLYWYRRVMGKEIKFLLHFVKESKQDESGMPNNRFLAERTGGTYSTLKVQPAELEDSGVYFCASSLWTGNTEAFFGQGTRLTVV.

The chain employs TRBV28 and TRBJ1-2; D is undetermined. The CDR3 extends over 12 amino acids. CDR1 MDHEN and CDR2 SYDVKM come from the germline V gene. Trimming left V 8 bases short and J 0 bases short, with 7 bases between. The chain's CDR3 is CASGAANYGYTF. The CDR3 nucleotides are TGTGCCAGCGGCGCGGCTAACTATGGCTACACCTTC.

The CDR3 sequence: CASTIGSSSYNEQFF. The CDR3, as DNA: TGTGCCAGCACCATAGGGTCGAGCTCCTACAATGAGCAGTTCTTC. J is TRBJ2-1 and V is TRBV27; no firm D call. The V and J ends lost 7 bases and 0 bases respectively, with 13 bases between them. CDR1 and CDR2 from the germline V gene are MNHEY and SMNVEV (reference sequence). The CDR3 is 15 residues long.

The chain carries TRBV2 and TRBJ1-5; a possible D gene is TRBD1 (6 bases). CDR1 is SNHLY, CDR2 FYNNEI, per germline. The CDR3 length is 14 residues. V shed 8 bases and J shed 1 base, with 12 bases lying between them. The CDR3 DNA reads TGTGCCAGCTTCAAAGGGGGGAGCAATCAGCCCCAGCATTTT. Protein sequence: CASFKGGSNQPQHF.

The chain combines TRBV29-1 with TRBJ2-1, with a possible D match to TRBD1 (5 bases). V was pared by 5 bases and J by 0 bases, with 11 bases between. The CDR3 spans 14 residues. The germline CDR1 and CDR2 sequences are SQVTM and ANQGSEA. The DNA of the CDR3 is TGCAGCGTTCGACAGTTGAGCTCCTACAATGAGCAGTTCTTC. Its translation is CSVRQLSSYNEQFF.

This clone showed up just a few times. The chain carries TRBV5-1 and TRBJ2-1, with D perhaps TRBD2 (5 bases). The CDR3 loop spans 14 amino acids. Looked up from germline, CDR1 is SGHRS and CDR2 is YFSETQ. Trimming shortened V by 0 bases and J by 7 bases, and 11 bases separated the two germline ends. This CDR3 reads CASSLETSGNEQFF. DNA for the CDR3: TGCGCCAGCAGCTTGGAAACTAGTGGTAATGAGCAGTTCTTC.

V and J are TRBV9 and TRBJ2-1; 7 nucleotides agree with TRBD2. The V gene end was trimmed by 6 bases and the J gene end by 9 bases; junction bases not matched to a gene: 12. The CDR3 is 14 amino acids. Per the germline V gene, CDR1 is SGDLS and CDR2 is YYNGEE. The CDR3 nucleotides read TGTGCCAGCACCCGAGGACTAGACGAACGTGAGCAGTTCTTC. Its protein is CASTRGLDEREQFF. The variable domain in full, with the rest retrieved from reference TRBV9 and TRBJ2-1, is DSGVTQTPKHLITATGQRVTLRCSPRSGDLSVYWYQQSLDQGLQFLIQYYNGEERAKGNILERFSAQQFPDLHSELNLSSLELGDSALYFCASTRGLDEREQFFGPGTRLTVL.

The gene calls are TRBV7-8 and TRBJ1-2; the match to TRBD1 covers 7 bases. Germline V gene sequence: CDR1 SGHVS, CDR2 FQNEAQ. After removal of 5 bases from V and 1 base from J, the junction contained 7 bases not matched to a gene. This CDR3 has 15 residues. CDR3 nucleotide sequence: TGTGCCAGCAGCCCAGGGGGTCGGATTAACTATGGCTACACCTTC. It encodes CASSPGGRINYGYTF.

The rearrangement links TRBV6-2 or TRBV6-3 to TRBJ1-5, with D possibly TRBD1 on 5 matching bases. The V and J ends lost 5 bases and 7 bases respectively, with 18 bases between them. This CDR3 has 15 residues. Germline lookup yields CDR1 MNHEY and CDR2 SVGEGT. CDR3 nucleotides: TGTGCCAGCAGTCCCCCTGCAGGGCGCGTGCAGCCCCAGCATTTT. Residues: CASSPPAGRVQPQHF.

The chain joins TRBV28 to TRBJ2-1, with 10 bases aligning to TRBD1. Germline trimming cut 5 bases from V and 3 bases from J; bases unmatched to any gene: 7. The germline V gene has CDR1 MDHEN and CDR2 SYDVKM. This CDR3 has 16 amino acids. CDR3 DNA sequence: TGTGCCAGCAGTCCACTCGACAGGGGGCTCTACAATGAGCAGTTCTTC. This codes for CASSPLDRGLYNEQFF. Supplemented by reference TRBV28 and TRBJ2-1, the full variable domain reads DVKVTQSSRYLVKRTGEKVFLECVQDMDHENMFWYRQDPGLGLRLIYFSYDVKMKEKGDIPEGYSVSREKKERFSLILESASTNQTSMYLCASSPLDRGLYNEQFFGPGTRLTVL.

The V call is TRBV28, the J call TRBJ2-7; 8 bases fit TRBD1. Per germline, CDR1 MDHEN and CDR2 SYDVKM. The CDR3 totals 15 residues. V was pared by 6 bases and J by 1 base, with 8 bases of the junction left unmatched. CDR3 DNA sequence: TGTGCCAGCAGAAGGACAGGGAGTGGTTCCTACGAGCAGTACTTC. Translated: CASRRTGSGSYEQYF.

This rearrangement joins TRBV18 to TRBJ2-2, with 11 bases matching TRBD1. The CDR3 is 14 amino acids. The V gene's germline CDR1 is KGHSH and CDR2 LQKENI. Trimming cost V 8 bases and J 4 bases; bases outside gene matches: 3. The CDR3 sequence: CASRTGGITGELFF. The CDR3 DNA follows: TGTGCCAGCCGGACAGGGGGCATCACCGGGGAGCTGTTTTTT.

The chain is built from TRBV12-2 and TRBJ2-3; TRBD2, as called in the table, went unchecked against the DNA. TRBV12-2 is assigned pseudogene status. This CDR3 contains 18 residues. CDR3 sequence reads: CASRLDQGSGRASDTQYF. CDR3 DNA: TGTGCAAGTCGCTTAGACCAGGGTAGCGGGAGGGCCTCAGATACGCAGTATTTT.

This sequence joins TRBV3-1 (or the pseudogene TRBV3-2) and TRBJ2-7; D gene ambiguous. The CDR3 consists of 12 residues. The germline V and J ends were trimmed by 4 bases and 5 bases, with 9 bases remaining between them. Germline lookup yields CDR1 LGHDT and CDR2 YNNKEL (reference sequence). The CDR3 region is CASSPSGDEQYF. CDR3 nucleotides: TGTGCCAGCAGCCCCTCTGGTGACGAGCAGTACTTC.

CDR3 protein: CAISAAGGHNQPQHF. The CDR3 DNA reads TGTGCCATCAGTGCAGCAGGGGGCCACAATCAGCCCCAGCATTTT. The V call is TRBV10-3, the J call TRBJ1-5; 8 bases are a match to TRBD1. Germline V gene data show CDR1 as ENHRY and CDR2 as SYGVKD. With V trimmed by 4 bases and J by 3 bases, 5 bases remained unmatched. This CDR3 contains 15 residues.

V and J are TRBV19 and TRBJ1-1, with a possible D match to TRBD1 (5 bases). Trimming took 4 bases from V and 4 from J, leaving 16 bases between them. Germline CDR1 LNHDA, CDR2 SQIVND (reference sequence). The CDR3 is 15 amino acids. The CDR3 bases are TGTGCCAGTAGTAGAGATGGGGGTCTCACCACTGAAGCTTTCTTT. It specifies CASSRDGGLTTEAFF.

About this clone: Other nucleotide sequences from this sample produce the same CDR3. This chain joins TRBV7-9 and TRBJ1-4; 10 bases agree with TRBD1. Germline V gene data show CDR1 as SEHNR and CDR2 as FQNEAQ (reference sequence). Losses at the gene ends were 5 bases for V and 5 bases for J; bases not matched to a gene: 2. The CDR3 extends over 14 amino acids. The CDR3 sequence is CASSLGQGNEKLFF. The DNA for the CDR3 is TGTGCCAGCAGCCTGGGACAGGGGAATGAAAAACTGTTTTTT.

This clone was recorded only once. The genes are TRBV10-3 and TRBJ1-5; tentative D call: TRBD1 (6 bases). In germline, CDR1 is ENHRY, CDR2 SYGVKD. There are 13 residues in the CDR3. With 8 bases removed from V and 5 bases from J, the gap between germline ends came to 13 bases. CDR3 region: CAIGGNRDQPQHF. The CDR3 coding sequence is TGTGCCATCGGAGGGAACAGGGATCAGCCCCAGCATTTT.

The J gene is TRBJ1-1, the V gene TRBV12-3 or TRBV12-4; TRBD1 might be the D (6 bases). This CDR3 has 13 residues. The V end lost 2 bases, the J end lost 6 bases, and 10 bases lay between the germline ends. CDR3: CASSLLGGPEAFF. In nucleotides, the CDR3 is TGTGCCAGCAGTTTATTAGGGGGACCTGAAGCTTTCTTT.

The CDR3 sequence is CASSQTGNSPLHF. The CDR3 DNA is TGTGCCAGCAGCCAAACAGGGAATTCACCCCTCCACTTT. V usage is TRBV3-1 (or the pseudogene TRBV3-2) and J usage is TRBJ1-6; D may be TRBD1 (6 bases). V was trimmed by 2 bases and J by 7 bases, leaving 6 bases between them. The CDR3 has 13 residues. Germline assignment: CDR1 LGHDT and CDR2 YNNKEL (reference sequence).

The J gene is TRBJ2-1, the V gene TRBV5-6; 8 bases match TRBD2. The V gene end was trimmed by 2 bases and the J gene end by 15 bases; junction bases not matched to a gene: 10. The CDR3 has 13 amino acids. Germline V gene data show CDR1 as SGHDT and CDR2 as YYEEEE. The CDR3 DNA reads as TGTGCCAGCAGCTTTACTAGCGGAAGCCGGCTGTTCTTC. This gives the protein CASSFTSGSRLFF.

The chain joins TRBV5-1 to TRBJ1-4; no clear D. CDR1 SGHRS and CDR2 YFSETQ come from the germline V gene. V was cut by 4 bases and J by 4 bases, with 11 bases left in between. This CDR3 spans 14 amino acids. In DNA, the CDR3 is TGCGCCAGCAGCACTGGACGGAATAATGAAAAACTGTTTTTT. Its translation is CASSTGRNNEKLFF.

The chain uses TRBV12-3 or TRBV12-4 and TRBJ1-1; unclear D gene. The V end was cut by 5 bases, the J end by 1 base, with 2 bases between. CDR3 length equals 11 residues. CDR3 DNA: TGTGCCAGCAGTAAGAACACTGAAGCTTTCTTT. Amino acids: CASSKNTEAFF.

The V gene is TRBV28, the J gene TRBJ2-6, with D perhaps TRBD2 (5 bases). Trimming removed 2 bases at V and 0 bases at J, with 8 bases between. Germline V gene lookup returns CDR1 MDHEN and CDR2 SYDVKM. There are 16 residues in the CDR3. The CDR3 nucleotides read TGTGCCAGCAGTTTACCACTAGACTCTGGGGCCAACGTCCTGACTTTC. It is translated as CASSLPLDSGANVLTF.

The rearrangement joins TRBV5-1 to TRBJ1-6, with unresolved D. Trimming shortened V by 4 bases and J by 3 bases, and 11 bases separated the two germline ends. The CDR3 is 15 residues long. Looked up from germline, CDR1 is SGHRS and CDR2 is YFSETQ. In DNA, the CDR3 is TGCGCCAGCAGCCCTCGCGACGGCTATAATTCACCCCTCCACTTT. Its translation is CASSPRDGYNSPLHF.